These 9 T cell receptor beta chains were all obtained from the same sample, sequenced in a study of blood T cells in healthy people across ages. Combining a sample-barcoded 5' primer with a J-beta primer mix, a second PCR ran for about 7 to 11 cycles. In TCRdb, the 5' RACE reads were re-called with MiXCR into one record per CDR3 protein. The sample lists about 670,000 distinct CDR3 sequences; approximately 40% were seen once. Sequenced sample: blood. The origin of the receptors is a man older than 75 in good health.

Concerning this clonotype: A read error may produce the germline difference seen at one junction end. V usage is TRBV7-2 and J usage is TRBJ2-5; D is possibly TRBD2 (6 bases). Germline V gene data show CDR1 as SGHTA and CDR2 as FQGNSA. This CDR3 region has 14 residues. The CDR3 DNA reads as TGTGCCATCAGCTCGGGGAGGCTCGGGGAGACCCAGTACTTC. Protein sequence: CAISSGRLGETQYF. The full variable domain, its missing parts supplied by reference TRBV7-2 and TRBJ2-5, is GAGVSQSPSNKVTEKGKDVELRCDPISGHTALYWYRQSLGQGLEFLIYFQGNSAPDKSGLPSDRFSAERTGGSVSTLTIQRTQQEDSAVYLCAISSGRLGETQYFGPGTRLLVL.

As DNA, the CDR3 is TGTGCCTGGGCTCCGGGACAGGCGACTAACTATGGCTACACCTTC. This codes for CAWAPGQATNYGYTF. This chain connects TRBV30 to TRBJ1-2, with 8 positions matching TRBD1. The germline gives CDR1 GTSNPN, CDR2 SVGIG (reference sequence). The CDR3 loop spans 15 amino acids. J was trimmed by 0 bases and V by 5 bases; bases with no gene match: 8.

A remark on this clonotype: A junction end diverges from the germline sequence, so it may reflect a read error. V gene TRBV5-1 combines with J gene TRBJ2-5; D is ambiguous. CDR1 and CDR2 from the germline V gene are SGHRS and YFSETQ. The CDR3 consists of 12 residues. The CDR3 region is CASSQNQGTQYF. The CDR3, as DNA: TGCGCCAGCAGCCAAAACCAAGGGACCCAGTACTTC.

The rearrangement uses TRBV11-2 and TRBJ2-7; 7 positions match TRBD1. The CDR3 is 15 amino acids. J gave up 4 bases and V 0 bases, and 6 bases lay outside the gene matches. CDR1 and CDR2 from the germline V gene are SGHAT and FQNNGV. The CDR3 region is CASSLEGTALYEQYF. The DNA for the CDR3 is TGTGCCAGCAGCTTAGAAGGGACAGCTTTATACGAGCAGTACTTC.

The chain recombines TRBV20-1 with TRBJ2-3, with 14 positions matching TRBD2. The CDR3 length is 17 residues. Trimming took 0 bases from V and 4 from J; bases not matched to a gene: 6. CDR1 DFQATT and CDR2 SNEGSKA come from the germline V gene (reference sequence). The CDR3: CSARELGTSGSPDTQYF. The CDR3 nucleotides are TGCAGTGCTAGAGAGTTGGGGACTAGCGGGAGCCCAGATACGCAGTATTTT.

This clonotype has more than one count but fewer than ten. The chain is built from TRBV29-1 and TRBJ2-7; D might be TRBD1 (5 bases). Deletions cut 1 base from V and 7 bases from J, with 23 bases between. Germline lookup yields CDR1 SQVTM and CDR2 ANQGSEA. There are 16 residues in the CDR3. CDR3 DNA sequence: TGCAGCGTTGAAGGGGGCAGACAGCCGACATACAATGAGCAGTACTTC. Protein product: CSVEGGRQPTYNEQYF.

V is TRBV5-1 and J is TRBJ2-4; 11 bases match TRBD2. The CDR3 runs 16 residues. The germline gives CDR1 SGHRS, CDR2 YFSETQ. V trimming: 3 bases; J trimming: 13 bases; junction bases outside the gene matches: 15. The chain's CDR3 is CASSWKLAGVYNEQYF. Written as DNA, the CDR3 is TGCGCCAGCAGCTGGAAACTAGCGGGGGTGTACAATGAGCAGTACTTC.

The rearrangement links TRBV27 to TRBJ2-3; TRBD1 might be the D (6 bases). Between the trimmed V and J ends, which lost 5 bases and 2 bases, there was a span of 11 bases. Germline V lookup: CDR1 MNHEY, CDR2 SMNVEV (reference sequence). This CDR3 has 14 amino acids. The CDR3 sequence is CASSGNRATDTQYF. CDR3 nucleotide sequence: TGTGCCAGCAGTGGGAACAGGGCCACAGATACGCAGTATTTT.

This clonotype was found a few times. The rearrangement joins TRBV20-1 to TRBJ2-3, with 7 bases identical to TRBD1. CDR1 is DFQATT, CDR2 SNEGSKA, per germline (reference sequence). The CDR3 is 15 amino acids. V lost 5 bases and J lost 1; bases outside the gene matches: 9. The CDR3 here is CSAQPGGFGTDTQYF. The CDR3 DNA reads as TGCAGTGCTCAGCCAGGGGGTTTCGGCACAGATACGCAGTATTTT.